This T cell receptor (beta chain) is drawn from a study of high-grade serous ovarian cancer treatment subgroups. Turning to the study itself: On average, 14,192 reads and thousands of unique TCR beta rearrangements were obtained per sample. Study observations and caveats: Different patients shared almost no repertoire; same-patient tumors shared about 0.11 to 0.85. Spatial context was lost because tumors were sequenced in bulk.

The tumor samples were collected prior to definitive surgery or chemotherapy. The length of the CDR3 is 15 residues. V was pared by 5 bases and J by 2 bases, with 14 bases between. As to this clone: The antigen is unknown.

Sequenced by immunoSEQ multiplex PCR; TCRdb stores in-frame clones only, minus some. Among about 5,600 clones listed, about 75% were seen once. This TCR came from a human patient with high-grade serous ovarian cancer. Sequencing was carried out using tumor tissue. This rearrangement joins TRBV5-3 to TRBJ1-3; D ambiguous. TRBV5-3 is reported as an ORF; its role is uncertain. This CDR3 reads CARSYPKGPGNTIYF. The CDR3 coding sequence is TGTGCCAGAAGTTACCCGAAGGGCCCTGGAAACACCATATATTTT.